This T cell receptor beta chain was retrieved from a study of control samples from healthy donors and cancer patients. Data came from immunoSEQ multiplex PCR; TCRdb stores just in-frame clones and leaves some out. This repertoire shows tens of thousands of clones, over 65% found once; its top ten account for about 45%. The CDR3 contains 14 residues. Trimming pared 0 bases from V and 4 bases from J, leaving 9 bases between. The germline gives CDR1 SEHNR, CDR2 FQNEAQ (reference sequence). This chain uses TRBV7-9 with TRBJ2-5, with D perhaps matching TRBD2 (7 bases). This TCR was sampled from a man in his fifties or sixties in good health. The material sequenced was blood. The DNA for the CDR3 is TGTGCCAGCAGCTTAGCGGGGGGGCGAGAGACCCAGTACTTC. This sequence encodes CASSLAGGRETQYF.